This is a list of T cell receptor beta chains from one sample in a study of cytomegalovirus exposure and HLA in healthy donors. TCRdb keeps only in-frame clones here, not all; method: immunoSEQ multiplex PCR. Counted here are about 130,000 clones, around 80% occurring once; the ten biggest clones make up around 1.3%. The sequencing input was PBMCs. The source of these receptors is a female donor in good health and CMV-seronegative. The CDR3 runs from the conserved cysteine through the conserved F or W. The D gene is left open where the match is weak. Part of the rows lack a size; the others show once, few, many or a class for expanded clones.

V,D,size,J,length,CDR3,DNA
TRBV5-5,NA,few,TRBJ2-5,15,CASSSNPSDTGEQYF,TGTGCCAGCAGCTCTAACCCCTCGGACACCGGAGAGCAGTACTTC
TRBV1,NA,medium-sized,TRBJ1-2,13,CTSSLNTSYGYTF,TGCACCAGCAGCCTGAATACAAGCTATGGCTACACCTTC
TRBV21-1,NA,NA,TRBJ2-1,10,CASHTLEQFF,TGTGCCAGCCATACTCTTGAGCAGTTCTTC
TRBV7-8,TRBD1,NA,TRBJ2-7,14,CASSQGQALYEQYF,TGTGCCAGCAGCCAGGGACAGGCCCTCTACGAGCAGTACTTC
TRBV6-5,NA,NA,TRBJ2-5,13,CASKAEIRETQYF,TGTGCCAGCAAAGCGGAGATCCGGGAGACCCAGTACTTC
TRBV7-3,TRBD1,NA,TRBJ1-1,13,CASSTDGQGEAFF,TGTGCCAGCAGCACGGATGGACAGGGTGAAGCTTTCTTT
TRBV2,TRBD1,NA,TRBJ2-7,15,CASHDAGQGAYEQYF,TGTGCCAGCCATGATGCGGGACAGGGGGCTTACGAGCAGTACTTC
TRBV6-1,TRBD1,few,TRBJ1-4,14,CASSGQGWSGKLFF,TGTGCCAGCAGTGGACAGGGGTGGTCGGGAAAACTGTTTTTT
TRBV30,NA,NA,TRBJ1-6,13,CAWKGQPHSPLHF,TGTGCCTGGAAGGGGCAGCCACATTCACCCCTCCACTTT
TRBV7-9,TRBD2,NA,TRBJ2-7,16,CASSLFSGGHSYEQYF,TGTGCCAGCAGCTTATTTAGCGGGGGGCACTCCTACGAGCAGTACTTC
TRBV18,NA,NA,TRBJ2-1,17,CASSPPNPTPGRDEQFF,TGTGCCAGCTCACCGCCAAACCCAACCCCCGGTCGTGATGAGCAGTTCTTC
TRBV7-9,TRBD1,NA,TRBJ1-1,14,CASSLTSTGSEAFF,TGTGCCAGCAGCTTAACCTCGACAGGGAGTGAAGCTTTCTTT
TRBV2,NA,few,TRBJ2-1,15,CASSGAGISYNEQFF,TGTGCCAGCAGTGGGGCTGGAATCTCCTACAATGAGCAGTTCTTC
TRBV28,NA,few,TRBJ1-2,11,CASGVNYGYTF,TGTGCCAGCGGAGTGAACTATGGCTACACCTTC
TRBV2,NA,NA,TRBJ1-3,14,CASSGTVSGNTIYF,TGTGCCAGCAGTGGGACAGTCTCTGGAAACACCATATATTTT
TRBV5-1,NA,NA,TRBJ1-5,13,CASSLAGNQPQHF,TGCGCCAGCAGCTTGGCGGGCAATCAGCCCCAGCATTTT
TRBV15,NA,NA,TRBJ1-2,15,CATSSKIQGPYGYTF,TGTGCCACCAGCAGTAAAATACAGGGTCCCTATGGCTACACCTTC
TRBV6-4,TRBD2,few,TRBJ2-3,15,CASSGTSASTDTQYF,TGTGCCAGCAGTGGCACTAGCGCTAGCACAGATACGCAGTATTTT
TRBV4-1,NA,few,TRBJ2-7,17,CASSRYSQGSVTYEQYF,TGCGCCAGCAGCCGCTACTCACAGGGTTCTGTCACCTACGAGCAGTACTTC
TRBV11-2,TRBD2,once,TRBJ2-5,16,CASSRASSGGRETQYF,TGTGCCAGCAGTCGGGCATCTAGCGGCGGGAGGGAGACCCAGTACTTC
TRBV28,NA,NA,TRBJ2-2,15,CASRGGGGNTGELFF,TGTGCCAGCAGGGGAGGGGGGGGGAACACCGGGGAGCTGTTTTTT
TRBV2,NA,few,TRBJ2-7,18,CASSERQSTTYYSYEQYF,TGTGCCAGCAGTGAAAGACAGTCTACCACTTATTACTCCTACGAGCAGTACTTC
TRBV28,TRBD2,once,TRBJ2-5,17,CASSLSGRRGGEETQYF,TGTGCCAGCAGTTTATCGGGGAGGCGGGGGGGAGAAGAGACCCAGTACTTC
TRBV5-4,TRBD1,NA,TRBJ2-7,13,CASSRDRGYEQYF,TGTGCCAGCAGCCGGGACAGGGGTTACGAGCAGTACTTC
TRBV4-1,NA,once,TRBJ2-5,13,CASSQGPRETQYF,TGCGCCAGCAGCCAAGGCCCCCGGGAGACCCAGTACTTC
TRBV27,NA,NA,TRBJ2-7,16,CASSLSGHRNPFEQYF,TGTGCCAGCAGTTTATCGGGACATCGTAACCCATTCGAGCAGTACTTC
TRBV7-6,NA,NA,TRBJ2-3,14,CASSLLGAIDTQYF,TGTGCCAGCAGCTTACTTGGAGCGATAGATACGCAGTATTTT
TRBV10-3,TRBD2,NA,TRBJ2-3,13,CATGTIDTDTQYF,TGTGCCACCGGGACTATCGACACAGATACGCAGTATTTT
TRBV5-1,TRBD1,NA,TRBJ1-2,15,CASSEPGQGAGGYTF,TGCGCCAGCAGCGAACCCGGACAGGGGGCTGGTGGCTACACCTTC
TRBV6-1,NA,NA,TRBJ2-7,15,CASTAWQGVSYEQYF,TGTGCCAGCACCGCTTGGCAGGGCGTTTCCTACGAGCAGTACTTC
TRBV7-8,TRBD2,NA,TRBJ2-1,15,CASSPRGGWDNEQFF,TGTGCCAGCAGCCCCCGGGGAGGGTGGGACAATGAGCAGTTCTTC
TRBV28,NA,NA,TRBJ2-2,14,CASSLLVSTGELFF,TGTGCCAGCAGTTTATTAGTGAGCACCGGGGAGCTGTTTTTT
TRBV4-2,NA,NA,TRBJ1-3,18,CASSQDGQRGHSGNTIYF,TGTGCCAGCAGCCAAGATGGGCAGCGGGGCCACTCTGGAAACACCATATATTTT
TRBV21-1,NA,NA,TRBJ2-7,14,CASILGGSGYEQYF,TGTGCCAGCATCTTAGGGGGAAGCGGTTACGAGCAGTACTTC
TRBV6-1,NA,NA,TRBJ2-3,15,CASSEAPGSTDTQYF,TGTGCCAGCAGTGAAGCGCCAGGTAGCACAGATACGCAGTATTTT
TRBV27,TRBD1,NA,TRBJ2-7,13,CASSVLTGGEQYF,TGTGCCAGCAGTGTCCTAACAGGGGGCGAGCAGTACTTC
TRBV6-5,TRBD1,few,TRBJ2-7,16,CASSSEGQVNTYEQYF,TGTGCCAGCAGTTCCGAGGGACAGGTGAACACCTACGAGCAGTACTTC
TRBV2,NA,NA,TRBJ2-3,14,CASSEMGETDTQYF,TGTGCCAGCAGTGAAATGGGAGAGACAGATACGCAGTATTTT
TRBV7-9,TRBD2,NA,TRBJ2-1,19,CSSSLRLAAARTKNNEQFF,TGTTCCAGCAGCTTAAGACTAGCGGCCGCTCGCACAAAAAACAATGAGCAGTTCTTC
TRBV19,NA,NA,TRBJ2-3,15,CASSIGGGSTDTQYF,TGTGCCAGTAGTATAGGTGGAGGGAGCACAGATACGCAGTATTTT
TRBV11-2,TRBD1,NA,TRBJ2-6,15,CASSPDRVGANVLTF,TGTGCCAGCAGCCCGGACAGGGTCGGGGCCAACGTCCTGACTTTC
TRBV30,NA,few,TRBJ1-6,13,CAWCQGGHSPLHF,TGTGCCTGGTGTCAGGGAGGACATTCACCCCTCCACTTT
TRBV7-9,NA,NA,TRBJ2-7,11,CASRAGDKQYF,TGTGCCAGCAGGGCAGGGGATAAGCAGTACTTC
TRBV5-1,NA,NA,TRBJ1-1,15,CASSSLQGRARVAFF,TGCGCCAGCAGCTCCCTACAGGGTAGGGCGCGTGTAGCTTTCTTT
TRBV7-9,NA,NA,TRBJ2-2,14,CASTQTTNTGELFF,TGTGCCAGCACCCAGACTACAAACACCGGGGAGCTGTTTTTT
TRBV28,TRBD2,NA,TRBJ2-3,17,CASSLFRSGSSTDTQYF,TGTGCCAGCAGTTTATTCCGTAGCGGGAGTAGTACAGATACGCAGTATTTT
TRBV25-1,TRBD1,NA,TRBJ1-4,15,CASSARGAGNEKLFF,TGTGCCAGCAGCGCCAGGGGGGCGGGTAATGAAAAACTGTTTTTT
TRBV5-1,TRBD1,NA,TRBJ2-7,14,CASSFGTGTYEQYF,TGCGCCAGCAGCTTCGGGACAGGAACCTACGAGCAGTACTTC
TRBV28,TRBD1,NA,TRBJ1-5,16,CASSLLGTGGGQPQHF,TGTGCCAGCAGTTTATTAGGAACAGGGGGGGGTCAGCCCCAGCATTTT
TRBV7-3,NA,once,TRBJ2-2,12,CASSFPAGELFF,TGTGCCAGCAGCTTTCCAGCCGGGGAGCTGTTTTTT